Listed here are 27 T cell receptor beta chains from one sample, sequenced in a study of cytomegalovirus exposure and HLA in healthy donors. The study ran its PCR with 60 Vbeta and 13 Jbeta primers. The assay was immunoSEQ multiplex PCR, and TCRdb's table has in-frame clones only and misses some. The table has around 200,000 clones, approximately 79% seen once; the top ten hold 6.3%. Sequencing was performed on PBMCs. The source of these receptors is a man aged 35 to 55 in good health and CMV-seropositive.

The V call is TRBV28, the J call TRBJ1-2; 7 bases line up with TRBD1. Germline assignment: CDR1 MDHEN and CDR2 SYDVKM. The CDR3 totals 14 residues. The trim removed 5 bases at V and 5 bases at J, leaving 8 bases unmatched. CDR3 nucleotides: TGTGCCAGCAGTGCCGGGACAGACTATTATGGCTACACCTTC. Its translation: CASSAGTDYYGYTF.

The J gene is TRBJ2-5, the V gene TRBV11-2; 8 bases align to TRBD1. Germline values: CDR1 SGHAT, CDR2 FQNNGV. V dropped 2 bases and J dropped 4; count of bases not matched to a gene: 12. CDR3 length: 17 residues. The CDR3 here is CASSLPWTGRRTETQYF. The DNA of the CDR3 is TGTGCCAGCAGCTTACCCTGGACAGGGCGTCGTACAGAGACCCAGTACTTC.

The V call is TRBV7-2, the J call TRBJ1-3; D remains unclear. The germline V gene encodes CDR1 SGHTA and CDR2 FQGNSA. V lost 3 bases to trimming and J lost 4 bases, with 7 bases between them. The CDR3 totals 13 residues. CDR3 in DNA: TGTGCCAGCAGCTTTCAGGCCGGAAACACCATATATTTT. Amino acids: CASSFQAGNTIYF.

V and J are TRBV29-1 and TRBJ2-3; TRBD2 aligns across 8 bases. V was clipped by 5 bases and J by 2 bases; unmatched bases: 6. CDR1 SQVTM and CDR2 ANQGSEA come from the germline V gene. The CDR3 extends over 14 amino acids. CDR3 nucleotide sequence: TGCAGCGTTCTTGGAGCGGGGGTCACAGATACGCAGTATTTT. Amino acid sequence: CSVLGAGVTDTQYF.

The V gene is TRBV6-1, the J gene TRBJ2-3; 7 nucleotides match TRBD1. The junction had 8 bases not matched to a gene; V was cut back by 6 bases and J by 2 bases. Looked up from germline, CDR1 is MNHNS and CDR2 is SASEGT. The CDR3 covers 15 residues. The CDR3 loop reads CASRRSGQDTDTQYF. CDR3 nucleotides: TGTGCCAGCAGGCGAAGCGGACAGGACACAGATACGCAGTATTTT.

This chain links TRBV4-3 with TRBJ1-1, with D maybe TRBD1 (5 bases). The V end lost 4 bases, the J end lost 3 bases, and 9 bases lay between the germline ends. The CDR3 has 13 amino acids. Looked up from germline, CDR1 is LGHNA and CDR2 is YSLEER. In DNA, the CDR3 is TGCGCCAGCAGCCTAGCGGGGGACACTGAAGCTTTCTTT. Translated, it gives CASSLAGDTEAFF.

This sequence joins TRBV5-1 and TRBJ2-7; 10 bases are shared with TRBD2. This CDR3 has 16 residues. The germline gives CDR1 SGHRS, CDR2 YFSETQ. The V gene end was trimmed by 4 bases and the J gene end by 5 bases; junction bases not matched to a gene: 12. CDR3 nucleotide sequence: TGCGCCAGCAGCCGGGGCGGGTCTAGCGGGGGAGACGAGCAGTACTTC. Residues: CASSRGGSSGGDEQYF.

The chain has TRBV27 and TRBJ1-1; D is possibly TRBD1 (6 bases). Trimming stripped 3 bases from V and 3 bases from J, with 11 bases between. This CDR3 has 14 amino acids. Germline lookup yields CDR1 MNHEY and CDR2 SMNVEV (reference sequence). CDR3 in DNA: TGTGCCAGCAGTTTTGGAAGGGGGTACACTGAAGCTTTCTTT. Translating it yields CASSFGRGYTEAFF.

On this clone itself: A junction boundary mismatches the germline segment, possibly from a read error. V gene TRBV7-9 combines with J gene TRBJ2-7, with D possibly matching TRBD1 (5 bases). This CDR3 has 12 amino acids. Germline lookup yields CDR1 SEHNR and CDR2 FQNEAQ (reference sequence). CDR3 region: CSSSPGSREQYF. The DNA of the CDR3 is TGTTCCAGCAGCCCAGGGTCTCGAGAGCAGTACTTC.

This clone was counted between two and nine times. The chain has TRBV28 and TRBJ2-3, with D perhaps matching TRBD2 (6 bases). The CDR3 consists of 14 residues. V lost 2 bases, J lost 4 bases, and 10 bases lay in between. Germline V gene lookup returns CDR1 MDHEN and CDR2 SYDVKM. The CDR3 is CASSLGGPADTQYF. In DNA, the CDR3 is TGTGCCAGCAGTTTAGGAGGGCCAGCAGATACGCAGTATTTT. The full variable domain, its missing parts supplied by reference TRBV28 and TRBJ2-3, is DVKVTQSSRYLVKRTGEKVFLECVQDMDHENMFWYRQDPGLGLRLIYFSYDVKMKEKGDIPEGYSVSREKKERFSLILESASTNQTSMYLCASSLGGPADTQYFGPGTRLTVL.

This clone came up once. This chain links TRBV27 with TRBJ2-1, with D possibly TRBD1 on 6 matching bases. From germline, CDR1 is MNHEY and CDR2 SMNVEV (reference sequence). The CDR3 length is 13 residues. The germline V and J ends were trimmed by 6 bases and 6 bases, with 12 bases remaining between them. This chain's CDR3 is CASSYRDPNEQFF. CDR3 sequence (DNA): TGTGCCAGCAGCTACAGGGACCCCAATGAGCAGTTCTTC.

V and J are TRBV6-5 and TRBJ2-1, with 8 bases fitting TRBD2. The CDR3 is 15 residues long. The germline CDR1 and CDR2 sequences are MNHEY and SVGAGI. After removal of 8 bases from V and 8 bases from J, the junction contained 14 bases not matched to a gene. The CDR3 loop is CASAPRGGLKDEQFF. CDR3 coding DNA: TGTGCCAGCGCTCCTCGGGGGGGCCTTAAGGATGAGCAGTTCTTC.

This clone was observed a handful of times. V usage is TRBV10-3 and J usage is TRBJ1-4; 9 nucleotides match TRBD1. Germline V gene data show CDR1 as ENHRY and CDR2 as SYGVKD. CDR3 length equals 19 residues. The junction had 13 bases not matched to a gene; V was cut back by 5 bases and J by 0 bases. CDR3: CAISQDRGTAGSTNEKLFF. As DNA, the CDR3 is TGTGCCATCAGTCAAGACAGGGGGACCGCCGGGTCAACTAATGAAAAACTGTTTTTT.

This chain links TRBV6-4 with TRBJ1-5, with 10 nucleotides matching TRBD1. This CDR3 is 17 amino acids long. V lost 7 bases to trimming and J lost 6 bases; unmatched junction nucleotides: 15. The V gene's germline CDR1 is MRHNA and CDR2 SNTAGT. The DNA of the CDR3 is TGTGCCAGCACACCGGACAGGGGGTCACAAGGGGGTCAGCCCCAGCATTTT. This translates into CASTPDRGSQGGQPQHF.

The J gene is TRBJ2-3, the V gene TRBV27, with 8 nucleotides matching TRBD1. The CDR3 runs 15 residues. V was clipped by 7 bases and J by 7 bases; unmatched bases: 13. CDR1 is MNHEY, CDR2 SMNVEV, per germline (reference sequence). CDR3: CASTLSRGLVNTQYF. DNA for the CDR3: TGTGCCAGCACTCTCTCCAGGGGGCTAGTGAATACGCAGTATTTT.

This chain joins TRBV6-5 and TRBJ1-1; 7 bases fit TRBD1. V lost 0 bases to trimming and J lost 6 bases; unmatched junction nucleotides: 4. CDR1 and CDR2 (germline): MNHEY, SVGAGI. There are 14 residues in the CDR3. The CDR3 loop reads CASSYSGGGSEAFF. The DNA of the CDR3 is TGTGCCAGCAGTTACTCAGGGGGCGGATCTGAAGCTTTCTTT.

V and J are TRBV29-1 and TRBJ2-1; D is possibly TRBD2 (6 bases). In germline, CDR1 is SQVTM, CDR2 ANQGSEA. The CDR3 spans 12 residues. Trimming took off 6 bases at V and 7 bases at J, with 13 bases between the two ends. This chain's CDR3 is CSVDPGGNEQFF. CDR3 nucleotide sequence: TGCAGCGTCGACCCCGGGGGAAATGAGCAGTTCTTC.

This clone occurred a few times. The chain recombines TRBV6-5 with TRBJ1-1, with D possibly TRBD1 on 5 matching bases. CDR3 length: 13 residues. Germline V lookup: CDR1 MNHEY, CDR2 SVGAGI. V shed 5 bases and J shed 1 base, with 8 bases lying between them. CDR3 region: CASSPQGNTEAFF. The DNA of the CDR3 is TGTGCCAGCAGTCCTCAGGGGAACACTGAAGCTTTCTTT.

This clone has just one count. The CDR3 here is CASSQDGRSSPQHF. CDR3 DNA sequence: TGCGCCAGCAGCCAAGATGGCCGCTCATCGCCCCAGCATTTT. The rearrangement uses TRBV4-3 and TRBJ1-5; D gene ambiguous. Trimming left V 0 bases short and J 9 bases short, with 12 bases between. The CDR3 runs to 14 residues. Germline V gene data show CDR1 as LGHNA and CDR2 as YSLEER.

This clone was counted only a few times. The V gene is TRBV14, the J gene TRBJ1-1, with D hard to call. The germline V gene has CDR1 SGHDN and CDR2 FVKESK. The CDR3 spans 15 residues. V gave up 4 bases and J gave up 0 bases, with 12 bases separating them. DNA for the CDR3: TGTGCCAGCAGCCGCCTTGGAGGGCTGAACACTGAAGCTTTCTTT. Translating it yields CASSRLGGLNTEAFF.

This clone was observed a single time. The genes are TRBV5-1 and TRBJ2-5; D is ambiguous. The CDR3 is made up of 17 amino acids. Trimming left V 3 bases short and J 0 bases short, with 18 bases between. CDR1 SGHRS and CDR2 YFSETQ come from the germline V gene. CDR3 in DNA: TGCGCCAGCAGCTCCCGAATTAAACACAGATACCAAGAGACCCAGTACTTC. Translating gives CASSSRIKHRYQETQYF.

The rearrangement joins TRBV7-3 to TRBJ2-3, with 7 nucleotides matching TRBD1. V dropped 5 bases and J dropped 2; count of bases not matched to a gene: 4. The germline V gene has CDR1 SGHTA and CDR2 FQGTGA. This CDR3 is built from 14 residues. The CDR3 nucleotides are TGTGCCAGCAGCAGACAGGGTTACACAGATACGCAGTATTTT. It codes for CASSRQGYTDTQYF.

This sequence joins TRBV27 and TRBJ1-1; D uncertain. Germline lookup yields CDR1 MNHEY and CDR2 SMNVEV (reference sequence). The CDR3 runs to 14 residues. V lost 5 bases and J 2 bases, leaving 12 bases between the germline ends. DNA of the CDR3: TGTGCCAGCAGTCTCACCGGGAAAAACACTGAAGCTTTCTTT. It specifies CASSLTGKNTEAFF.

The rearrangement uses TRBV6-1 and TRBJ1-6; D possibly corresponds to TRBD1 (6 bases). CDR1 is MNHNS, CDR2 SASEGT, per germline. V dropped 6 bases and J dropped 9 bases, with 12 bases sitting between them. The CDR3 runs to 13 residues. The DNA of the CDR3 is TGTGCCAGCAGGCAGGGGTACGGTTCACCCCTCCACTTT. Translation: CASRQGYGSPLHF.

The chain employs TRBV6-5 and TRBJ1-1; the D is unclear. V lost 7 bases and J lost 5, with 11 bases in between. Germline V gives CDR1 MNHEY, CDR2 SVGAGI. This CDR3 comprises 12 residues. CDR3 nucleotides: TGTGCCAGCACCGAGGGAAGAACTGAAGCTTTCTTT. It translates to CASTEGRTEAFF.

J is TRBJ1-3 and V is TRBV9; the D gene is possibly TRBD1 (5 bases). CDR1 is SGDLS and CDR2 is YYNGEE in the germline V gene. The CDR3 runs to 13 residues. Trimming shortened V by 0 bases and J by 7 bases, and 8 bases separated the two germline ends. Here the CDR3 DNA reads TGTGCCAGCAGCGTAGGGGGCAGGAACACCATATATTTT. It codes for CASSVGGRNTIYF.

This chain joins TRBV4-3 and TRBJ1-5; D is ambiguous. V was trimmed by 3 bases and J by 4 bases, leaving 10 bases between them. Germline V gives CDR1 LGHNA, CDR2 YSLEER. The CDR3 has 14 amino acids. CDR3 DNA: TGCGCCAGCAGCCAGGATAGGGAGAATCAGCCCCAGCATTTT. Residues: CASSQDRENQPQHF.